Below are 15 T cell receptor beta chains sequenced from a single sample in a study of T cell changes during pregnancy in multiple sclerosis. Generated by immunoSEQ multiplex PCR, the TCRdb table keeps only in-frame clones and is missing some. The data contain about 70,000 clones, around 94% of them seen just once; the ten biggest clones take up 0.58%. The sequencing here drew on peripheral blood, taken in the third trimester of pregnancy. All receptors come from a female donor with multiple sclerosis, enrolled in a pregnancy study.

This clone showed up just once. J is TRBJ1-4 and V is TRBV2, with D maybe TRBD1 (5 bases). Trimming left V 6 bases short and J 5 bases short, with 16 bases between. Looked up from germline, CDR1 is SNHLY and CDR2 is FYNNEI. The CDR3 is 15 amino acids. CDR3 residues: CASSLDRGINEKLFF. DNA for the CDR3: TGTGCCAGCAGCCTTGACCGGGGGATAAATGAAAAACTGTTTTTT.

V gene TRBV19 combines with J gene TRBJ1-2; D gene uncertain. The V gene lost 10 bases and the J gene lost 4 bases, with 13 bases spanning the gap. There are 12 residues in the CDR3. Germline CDR1 LNHDA, CDR2 SQIVND (reference sequence). The CDR3 here is CATISPGYGYTF. The DNA for the CDR3 is TGTGCCACCATAAGCCCAGGCTATGGCTACACCTTC.

The chain uses TRBV15 and TRBJ2-3; 12 bases agree with TRBD2. This CDR3 comprises 18 residues. Trimming at V came to 0 bases and at J to 0 bases, leaving 4 bases not matched to a gene. Per germline, CDR1 LNHNV and CDR2 YYDKDF (reference sequence). The CDR3 loop is CATSRDLAGGPSTDTQYF. The CDR3 DNA reads TGTGCCACCAGCAGAGATCTAGCGGGGGGGCCTAGCACAGATACGCAGTATTTT.

The chain's CDR3 is CASSPGLLSGNTIYF. Written as DNA, the CDR3 is TGTGCCAGCAGCCCCGGCCTTCTAAGCGGGAACACCATATATTTT. V gene TRBV5-6 combines with J gene TRBJ1-3; D gene uncertain. With 4 bases removed from V and 7 bases from J, the gap between germline ends came to 18 bases. The V gene's germline CDR1 is SGHDT and CDR2 YYEEEE. The CDR3 length is 15 residues. Filled out from reference TRBV5-6 and TRBJ1-3, the complete variable domain reads DAGVTQSPTHLIKTRGQQVTLRCSPKSGHDTVSWYQQALGQGPQFIFQYYEEEERQRGNFPDRFSGHQFPNYSSELNVNALLLGDSALYLCASSPGLLSGNTIYFGEGSWLTVV.

This clone was seen once. The chain carries TRBV30 and TRBJ2-3; no definite D call. This CDR3 spans 12 amino acids. Trimming left V 0 bases short and J 5 bases short, with 6 bases between. Germline V gene sequence: CDR1 GTSNPN, CDR2 SVGIG (reference sequence). The CDR3 spells CAWSVLRDTQYF. CDR3 nucleotide sequence: TGTGCCTGGAGTGTTTTGAGAGATACGCAGTATTTT.

The J gene is TRBJ2-3, the V gene TRBV5-1; 8 bases fit TRBD2. V shed 1 base and J 6 bases; nucleotides not matched to a gene: 7. This CDR3 has 15 amino acids. The germline CDR1 and CDR2 sequences are SGHRS and YFSETQ. In DNA form, the CDR3 reads TGCGCCAGCAGCTTGAACCGGGGGGGCCAGGATACGCAGTATTTT. This gives the protein CASSLNRGGQDTQYF. Complete variable domain (other parts from reference TRBV5-1 and TRBJ2-3): KAGVTQTPRYLIKTRGQQVTLSCSPISGHRSVSWYQQTPGQGLQFLFEYFSETQRNKGNFPGRFSGRQFSNSRSEMNVSTLELGDSALYLCASSLNRGGQDTQYFGPGTRLTVL.

The chain carries TRBV6-1 and TRBJ2-3, with 7 bases fitting TRBD2. There are 15 residues in the CDR3. Germline V gene sequence: CDR1 MNHNS, CDR2 SASEGT. V dropped 8 bases and J dropped 5; count of bases not matched to a gene: 13. In DNA, the CDR3 is TGTGCCAGCCTAGTTTGGCGGGGGAAAAGAGATACGCAGTATTTT. Translating it yields CASLVWRGKRDTQYF.

CDR3 sequence: CASSADPGNQPQHF. CDR3 DNA sequence: TGTGCCAGTAGTGCCGACCCAGGGAATCAGCCCCAGCATTTT. The J gene is TRBJ1-5, the V gene TRBV19, with D tentatively TRBD1 (5 bases). Germline V CDR1 and CDR2: LNHDA, SQIVND (reference sequence). The CDR3 totals 14 residues. Trimming removed 5 bases at V and 4 bases at J, with 12 bases between. The full variable domain, its missing parts supplied by reference TRBV19 and TRBJ1-5, is DGGITQSPKYLFRKEGQNVTLSCEQNLNHDAMYWYRQDPGQGLRLIYYSQIVNDFQKGDIAEGYSVSREKKESFPLTVTSAQKNPTAFYLCASSADPGNQPQHFGDGTRLSIL.

This clone was detected only once. The rearrangement joins TRBV9 to TRBJ2-3; the match to TRBD2 covers 11 bases. Germline V CDR1 and CDR2: SGDLS, YYNGEE. The CDR3 consists of 18 residues. The V and J ends lost 4 bases and 0 bases, in that order; junction bases with no gene match: 10. CDR3 nucleotides: TGTGCCAGCAGCTTAGGCCTCACTAGCGGGGGTAGCACAGATACGCAGTATTTT. This gives the protein CASSLGLTSGGSTDTQYF.

J is TRBJ1-3 and V is TRBV18, with unresolved D. CDR1 and CDR2 from the germline V gene are KGHSH and LQKENI. V was clipped by 6 bases and J by 8 bases, with 14 bases between them. This CDR3 contains 13 residues. The CDR3 DNA is TGTGCCAGCTCTCAAAACACGCGGGACACCATATATTTT. Translated, it gives CASSQNTRDTIYF.

V usage is TRBV6-6 and J usage is TRBJ2-4; a possible D gene is TRBD1 (6 bases). CDR3 length equals 13 residues. Germline V lookup: CDR1 MNHNY, CDR2 SVGAGI (reference sequence). V was trimmed by 6 bases and J by 6 bases, leaving 12 bases between them. The CDR3 DNA sequence: TGTGCCAGCAGAGAGGGGGAATCAAACATTCAGTACTTC. Translation: CASREGESNIQYF.

The genes are TRBV4-3 and TRBJ1-3, with D uncertain. V gave up 0 bases and J gave up 4 bases, with 7 bases separating them. This CDR3 region has 14 residues. CDR1 and CDR2 (germline): LGHNA, YSLEER. The CDR3 sequence is CASSQDTRGNTIYF. The CDR3, as DNA: TGCGCCAGCAGCCAAGATACGCGCGGAAACACCATATATTTT.

The chain employs TRBV27 and TRBJ2-1; D is uncertain. CDR1 is MNHEY, CDR2 SMNVEV, per germline (reference sequence). The CDR3 has 15 residues. V lost 5 bases to trimming and J lost 0 bases, with 11 bases between them. The CDR3 loop reads CASSPYMSSYNEQFF. The CDR3 DNA is TGTGCCAGCAGTCCATATATGAGCTCCTACAATGAGCAGTTCTTC.

The rearrangement uses TRBV27 and TRBJ2-7, with D perhaps matching TRBD2 (5 bases). The CDR3 totals 15 residues. Trimming stripped 3 bases from V and 0 bases from J, with 12 bases between. The germline V gene has CDR1 MNHEY and CDR2 SMNVEV (reference sequence). The CDR3 coding sequence is TGTGCCAGCAGTTTGACGGGGAAGAGCTCCTACGAGCAGTACTTC. This sequence encodes CASSLTGKSSYEQYF.

The chain links TRBV6-5 to TRBJ2-2, with D tentatively TRBD1 (6 bases). This CDR3 is 13 amino acids long. The germline V gene encodes CDR1 MNHEY and CDR2 SVGAGI. V lost 5 bases, J lost 6 bases, and 10 bases lay in between. CDR3 nucleotide sequence: TGTGCCAGCAGTCGAACAGGGCCCGGGGAGCTGTTTTTT. It yields the protein CASSRTGPGELFF.